The T cell receptor beta chain described here comes from a study of cytomegalovirus exposure and HLA in healthy donors. The CDR3 has 14 amino acids. V lost 4 bases and J 6 bases, leaving 14 bases between the germline ends. The germline V gene has CDR1 SGHKS and CDR2 YYEKEE (reference sequence). PCR amplification relied on 60 Vbeta primers (plus 13 Jbeta primers). Measured with immunoSEQ multiplex PCR; TCRdb has only the in-frame clones, and not every one. This table has 90,000 to 120,000 clones, 65% to 80% appearing once. The sample taken for sequencing was PBMCs. The TCR comes from a male donor in good health and CMV-seronegative. The chain has TRBV5-5 and TRBJ2-1; D might be TRBD2 (6 bases). CDR3 region: CASSGTGDFNEQFF. CDR3 sequence (DNA): TGTGCCAGCAGCGGGACGGGAGATTTCAATGAGCAGTTCTTC.